The present TCR beta chain was sequenced within a study of T cell responses to AZD1222 COVID-19 vaccine. Regarding the study as a whole: The sample set comprised mostly white British donors with more females, and clonal diversity was possibly underestimated.

In the case of this clone: As yet, its antigen is unknown.

Clones were sequenced by immunoSEQ multiplex PCR, and TCRdb holds only the in-frame ones, with some missing. In the table there are about 150,000 clones, roughly 90% of which are singletons. The germline V gene has CDR1 SGHTA and CDR2 FQGNSA. Trimming took off 1 base at V and 10 bases at J, with 14 bases between the two ends. This CDR3 is 14 amino acids long. The sequence derives from an adult who received the AZD1222 COVID-19 vaccine. The chain carries TRBV7-2 and TRBJ2-1, with TRBD1 as a possible D gene (5 bases). The sample was peripheral blood, taken 28 days after the second AZD1222 dose. The CDR3 spells CASSLEGWRHEQFF. In DNA, the CDR3 is TGTGCCAGCAGCTTAGAGGGGTGGAGACACGAGCAGTTCTTC.